This T cell receptor (beta chain) originates from a study of CD8+CD57+ T cells in acquired aplastic anemia (dated by TCRdb to the late 2010s). Regarding the study in general: On average, sorted CD4+ and CD8+ cells yielded around 3.5 ug of extracted DNA, with a range of roughly 0.18 to 30 ug. CD8+CD57+ expansion was defined as a frequency above the mean frequency observed in healthy subjects.

Details on this clonotype: Its antigen target is currently unknown. No quality values exist for individual bases; no much larger clone is one base distant.

Expansion of CD8+CD57+ cells had been shown by flow cytometry in the patients chosen for sequencing. Every patient had severe acquired aplastic anemia, diagnosed using the International Study of Aplastic Anemia and Agranulocytosis and Camitta criteria. At the time blood was sampled, none of the patients had received any therapy. In this study, sorted CD4+ and CD8+ T cells from the blood of healthy subjects and of severe aplastic anemia patients had their TCR repertoires deep-sequenced. Patients were enrolled under clinicaltrials.gov protocols 00001620, 01623167, 00001397, 00071045, 00081523 and 00961064 in the USA. Ficoll-Paque density gradient centrifugation was used to isolate peripheral blood mononuclear cells. Before DNA extraction, CD4+ and CD8+ T cells were sorted by FACS or by magnetic beads. Trimming removed 6 bases from V and 8 bases from J, leaving 17 bases between the germline ends. The CDR3 sequence holds 15 residues, the cysteine and phenylalanine included. Only the CDR3 DNA stays, 45 bases, in frame from base 1. CDR1 and CDR2 (SNHLY, FYNNEI) derive from the germline V gene.

Here is what the overall study found, with its caveats: Around 28 CD8+ CDR3 sequences were found to be shared between patients and controls, but these sequences appeared to be highly expressed in patients and within the immunodominant clones of the patients. Between patients and healthy controls, no significant difference in CD8+ Simpson's diversity was found (P=0.060).

TCR beta VDJ combination and CDR3 sequence profiling used genomic DNA as the template. An Illumina HiSeq 2000 was the platform used for TCR repertoire sequencing. The original methods were these. Repertoire assessment relied on Simpson's diversity index, CDR3 size and DJ length profiles, and TRBV/TRBJ rearrangement plots. The immunodominant clone was defined as the most abundant DNA sequence in deep sequencing data. CDR3 amino acid sequences were screened for sharing across subjects and compared with published repertoires and the VDJdb database. The public reads were reprocessed in TCRdb via fastp at Q25 and MiXCR, keeping in-frame beta chains. Rows are unified per CDR3 protein, each entry keeping the most common DNA and genes. TCRdb assigned the V and J calls; the authors' analysis was not used. The sample data list roughly 160,000 distinct CDR3 sequences, and 70% to 80% of these were observed just once. The ten largest clones represent approximately 50% of the sample.

Sequenced: sorted CD4+, CD8+, or CD8+CD57+ T cells (not recorded which) from PBMCs. The rearrangement joined TRBV2 to TRBJ1-6; TRBD1 might be the D gene, on 5 matching bases. The receptor was derived from a human donor with aplastic anemia. Here is the DNA: TGTGCCAGCAGGGGACGATTGGGGCGGGATTCACCCCTCCACTTT. Its protein reads: CASRGRLGRDSPLHF.